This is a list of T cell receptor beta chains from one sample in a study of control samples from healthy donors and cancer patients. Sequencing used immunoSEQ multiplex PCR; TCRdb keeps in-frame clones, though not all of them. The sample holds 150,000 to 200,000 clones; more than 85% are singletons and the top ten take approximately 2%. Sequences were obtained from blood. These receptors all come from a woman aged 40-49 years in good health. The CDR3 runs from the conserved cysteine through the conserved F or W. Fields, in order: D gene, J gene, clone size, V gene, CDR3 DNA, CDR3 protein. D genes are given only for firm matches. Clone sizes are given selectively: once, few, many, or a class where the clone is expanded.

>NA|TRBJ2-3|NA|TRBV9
TGTGCCAGCAGCGTTAAACAGGACAGCACAGATACGCAGTATTTT
CASSVKQDSTDTQYF
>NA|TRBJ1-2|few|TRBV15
TGTGCCACCAGCAGAGTTGAAGAAACTAACTATGGCTACACCTTC
CATSRVEETNYGYTF
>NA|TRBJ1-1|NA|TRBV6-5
TGTGCCAGCAGTTCAAATGGACTGGGGAACACTGAAGCTTTCTTT
CASSSNGLGNTEAFF
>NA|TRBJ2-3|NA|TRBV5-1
TGCGCCAGCAAGGTAGGCGGGGATACGCAGTATTTT
CASKVGGDTQYF
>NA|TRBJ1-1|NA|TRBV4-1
TGCGCCAGCAGCCTCTCTGAGAGCATGAACACTGAAGCTTTCTTT
CASSLSESMNTEAFF
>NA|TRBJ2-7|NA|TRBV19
TGTGCCAGTAGTATTGGAGTCGGCCCTAAGAAGGAGCAGTACTTC
CASSIGVGPKKEQYF
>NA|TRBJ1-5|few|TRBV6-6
TGTGCCAGCAGTTACTCGGGGCCAAATCAGCCCCAGCATTTT
CASSYSGPNQPQHF
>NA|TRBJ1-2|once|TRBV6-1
TGTGCCAGCAGTGAAGCGAGCTCGGCGGGCTGGTATGGCTACACCTTC
CASSEASSAGWYGYTF
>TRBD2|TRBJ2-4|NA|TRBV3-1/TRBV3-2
TGTGCCAGCAGCCCGGGGGGAGGAAACATTCAGTACTTC
CASSPGGGNIQYF
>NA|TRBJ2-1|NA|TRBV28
TGTGCCAGCAGTGATACTAGGGACAATGAGCAGTTCTTC
CASSDTRDNEQFF
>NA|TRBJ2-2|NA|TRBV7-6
TGTGCCAGCAGCTCCCAGGACGGAGAGAACACCGGGGAGCTGTTTTTT
CASSSQDGENTGELFF
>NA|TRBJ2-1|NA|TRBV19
TGTGCCAGTAGTCAACCTGGGGCAGGGGTGGCTGAGCAGTTCTTC
CASSQPGAGVAEQFF
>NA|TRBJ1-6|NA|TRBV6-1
TGTGCCAGCAGTGAAGCAGGGTTTAATTCACCCCTCCACTTT
CASSEAGFNSPLHF
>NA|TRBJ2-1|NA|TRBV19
TGTGCCAGTAGTTATACCCCCCTGCCCCGAGCAGGTAATGAGCAGTTCTTC
CASSYTPLPRAGNEQFF
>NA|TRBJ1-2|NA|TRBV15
TGTGCCACCAGCCACGGCGAGGGCGGCTACACCTTC
CATSHGEGGYTF
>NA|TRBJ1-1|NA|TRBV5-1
TGCGCCAGCAGAAGAGATAACACTGAAGCTTTCTTT
CASRRDNTEAFF
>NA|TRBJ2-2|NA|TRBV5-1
TGCGCCAGCAGCTTGGCAGACACCGGGGAGCTGTTTTTT
CASSLADTGELFF
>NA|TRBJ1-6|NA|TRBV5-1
TGCGCCAGCAGCTGGTCAAGGGGGAACAATAATTCACCCCTCCACTTT
CASSWSRGNNNSPLHF
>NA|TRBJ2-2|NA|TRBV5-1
TGCGCCAGCAGCTTTGGCGGCAGCACCGGGGAGCTGTTTTTT
CASSFGGSTGELFF
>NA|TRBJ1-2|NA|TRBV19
TGTGCCAGCCTGATCGGGACCGGCGTCAACTATGGCTACACCTTC
CASLIGTGVNYGYTF
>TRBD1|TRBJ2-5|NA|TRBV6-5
TGTGCCAGCAGTCCCCGCAGGGGGCAAGAGACCCAGTACTTC
CASSPRRGQETQYF
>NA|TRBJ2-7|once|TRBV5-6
TGTGCCAGCAGCTTTTTGTCGACATTTGCAGGCTCCTACGAGCAGTACTTC
CASSFLSTFAGSYEQYF
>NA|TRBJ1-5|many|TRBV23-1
TGCGCCAGCAGTCAATCGAGGCAGGGTGGGGGTTATAGCAATCAGCCCCAGCATTTT
CASSQSRQGGGYSNQPQHF
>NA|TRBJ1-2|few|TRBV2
TGTGCCAGCATGACAGTTTATGGCTACACCTTC
CASMTVYGYTF
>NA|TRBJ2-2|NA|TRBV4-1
TGCGCCAGCAGCCCCGTTACGTTCACCGGGGAGCTGTTTTTT
CASSPVTFTGELFF
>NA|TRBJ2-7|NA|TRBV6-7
TGTGCCAGCAGTTCGGCCAGGGTCTACGAGCAGTACTTC
CASSSARVYEQYF
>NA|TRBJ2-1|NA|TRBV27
TGTGCCAGCAGTTTAGGGTCAGGGACGGACAATGAGCAGTTCTTC
CASSLGSGTDNEQFF
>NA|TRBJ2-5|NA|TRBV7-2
TGTGCCAGCAGCGACCTCTCCCGGGCCCGGGAGACCCAGTACTTC
CASSDLSRARETQYF
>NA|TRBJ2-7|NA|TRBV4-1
TGCGCCAGCAGCCAAAACCCCTACTCGGGGGAAATCGTTCCCGAGCAGTACTTC
CASSQNPYSGEIVPEQYF
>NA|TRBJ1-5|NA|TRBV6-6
TGTGCCAGCAGTTACTCGGGGAGGGTGCGCAATCAGCCCCAGCATTTT
CASSYSGRVRNQPQHF
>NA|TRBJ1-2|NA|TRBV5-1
TGCGCCAGCAGCTTGGACAACTATGGCTACACCTTC
CASSLDNYGYTF
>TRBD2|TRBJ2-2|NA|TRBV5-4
TGTGCCACCCAGCGGGGGGAGGTCACCGGGGAGCTGTTTTTT
CATQRGEVTGELFF
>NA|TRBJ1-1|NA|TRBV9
TGTGCCAGCAGCCCCGGCAGGGAGAACACTGAAGCTTTCTTT
CASSPGRENTEAFF
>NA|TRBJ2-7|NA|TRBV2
TGTGCCAGCAGTGGAATCGAGCAGTACTTC
CASSGIEQYF
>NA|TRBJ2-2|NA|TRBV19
TGTGCCAGTAGTAAAACAGCTGGGGAGCTGTTTTTT
CASSKTAGELFF
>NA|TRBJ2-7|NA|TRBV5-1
TGCGCCACCTCCTTTAGTCCGGGACGGTCCTACGAGCAGTACTTC
CATSFSPGRSYEQYF
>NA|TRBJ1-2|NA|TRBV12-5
TGTGCTAGTGGTCCAGTCGGTGGCGGCTACACCTTC
CASGPVGGGYTF
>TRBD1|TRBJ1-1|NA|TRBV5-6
TGTGCCAGCAGCTGGGGCCCGACAGGGGGGAACACTGAAGCTTTCTTT
CASSWGPTGGNTEAFF
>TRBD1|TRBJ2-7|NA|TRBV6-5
TGTGCCAGCACTCCCCGGGGGACAGGGCGGTACGAGCAGTACTTC
CASTPRGTGRYEQYF
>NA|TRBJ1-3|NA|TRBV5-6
TGTGCCAGCAGCGAGGGGACCCTCTCTGGAAACACCATATATTTT
CASSEGTLSGNTIYF
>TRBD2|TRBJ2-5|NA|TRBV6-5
TGTGCCAGCAGTTACTTGGGACTAGCGGGGGGAGAGACCCAGTACTTC
CASSYLGLAGGETQYF
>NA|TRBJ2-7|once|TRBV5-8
TGTGCCAGCAGCTCACAGGGTTACGAGCAGTACTTC
CASSSQGYEQYF
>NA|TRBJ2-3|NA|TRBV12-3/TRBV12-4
TGTGCCAGCAGTCCCCCAGGTACAGATACGCAGTATTTT
CASSPPGTDTQYF
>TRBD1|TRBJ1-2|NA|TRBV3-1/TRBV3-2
TGTGCCAGCAGCCAAGCGGGGACAGGGGTCTATGGCTACACCTTC
CASSQAGTGVYGYTF
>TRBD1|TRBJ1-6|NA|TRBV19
TGTGCCAGTAGGACAGGGGGGTATTCACCCCTCCACTTT
CASRTGGYSPLHF
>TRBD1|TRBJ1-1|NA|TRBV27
TGTGCCAGCAGTCCAGGACAGGGTGCCTCTGAAGCTTTCTTT
CASSPGQGASEAFF
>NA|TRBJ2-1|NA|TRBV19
TGTGCCAGTAGTCCCCTGGACCTACCCTCCTACAATGAGCAGTTCTTC
CASSPLDLPSYNEQFF
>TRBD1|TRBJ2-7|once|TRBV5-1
TGCGCCAGCAGCTTAGAGCCCAGGGGGACCTACGAGCAGTACTTC
CASSLEPRGTYEQYF
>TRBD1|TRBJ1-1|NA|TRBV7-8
TGTGCCAGCAGCGTGGACAGGGCGGTGGGGGACACTGAAGCTTTCTTT
CASSVDRAVGDTEAFF
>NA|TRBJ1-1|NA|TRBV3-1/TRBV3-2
TGTGCCAGCAGCCAAGAGATAACTGAAGCTTTCTTT
CASSQEITEAFF
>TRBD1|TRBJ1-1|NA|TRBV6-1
TGTGCCAGCAGTGTAGGACAGGGGACGGTATGGGACACTGAAGCTTTCTTT
CASSVGQGTVWDTEAFF
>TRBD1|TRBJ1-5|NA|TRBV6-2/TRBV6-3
TGTGCCAGCAGTTACCAGGGACAGAGCAATCAGCCCCAGCATTTT
CASSYQGQSNQPQHF
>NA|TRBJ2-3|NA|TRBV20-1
TGCAGTGCTAGAAATGGGGATACGCAGTATTTT
CSARNGDTQYF
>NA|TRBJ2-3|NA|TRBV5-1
TGCGCCAGCAGCGCCAGTGGAGCAGATACGCAGTATTTT
CASSASGADTQYF
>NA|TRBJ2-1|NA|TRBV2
TGTGCCAGTTACGCCGGGACTGAGCAGTTCTTC
CASYAGTEQFF